This T cell receptor (beta chain) was captured in a study of blood T cell repertoires in COVID-19. Background on the study: Sites across the United States, Italy and Spain contributed samples from acute and convalescent COVID-19. Nucleic acid was either cDNA or gDNA, and it came from T cells, B-cell-depleted T cells, or PBMCs.

Original analysis: Estimation of nucleated cell counts relied on the amplification of reference gene primers. Generated by immunoSEQ multiplex PCR, the TCRdb table keeps only in-frame clones and is missing some. V and J calls and clone size are as listed in that table; D and trimming were resolved from the DNA. The sample shows about 74,000 clones, approximately 85% of them seen only once. The clonotype originates from a man between 65 and 80 years old with acute or convalescent COVID-19. Material for sequencing was peripheral blood.

DNA of the CDR3: TGTGCCAGCAGGATGGCGGAGCGGGGAAACAATGAGCAGTTCTTC. It is translated as CASRMAERGNNEQFF. V and J are TRBV5-4 and TRBJ2-1; TRBD2 matches at 7 bases. This CDR3 region has 15 residues. Germline values: CDR1 SGHNT, CDR2 YYREEE (reference sequence). The V and J ends lost 5 bases and 5 bases, in that order; junction bases with no gene match: 10.